A single sample gave rise to the 21 T cell receptor beta chains below, sequenced in a study of beta chain features in type 1 diabetes. TCRB transcripts that were expressed got sequenced, as all of the isolated RNA had been reverse transcribed. The protocol was immunoSEQ multiplex PCR, while the TCRdb copy is restricted to in-frame clones and leaves out a portion. The profile shows about 160,000 clones, approximately 9.1% of them singletons. The sample was central memory CD4+ T cells from blood. These TCRs come from a woman under 30 in good health.

The genes are TRBV2 and TRBJ1-5; tentatively, D is TRBD1 (5 bases). The germline gives CDR1 SNHLY, CDR2 FYNNEI. The CDR3 consists of 14 residues. Trimming took 5 bases from V and 7 from J, leaving 15 bases between them. As DNA, the CDR3 is TGTGCCAGCAGTTTCGGCAGGGCGGGGCAGCCCCAGCATTTT. It codes for CASSFGRAGQPQHF.

This clone has just a few counts. The J gene is TRBJ1-6, the V gene TRBV18, with D possibly matching TRBD1 (5 bases). Between the trimmed V and J ends, which lost 4 bases and 8 bases, there was a span of 9 bases. CDR3 size: 13 residues. Germline V gives CDR1 KGHSH, CDR2 LQKENI. The CDR3 here is CASSQGEDSPLHF. CDR3 nucleotide sequence: TGTGCCAGCTCACAAGGGGAGGATTCACCCCTCCACTTT.

The V and J genes are TRBV5-1 and TRBJ2-5; possibly TRBD1 for D (6 bases). Per the germline V gene, CDR1 is SGHRS and CDR2 is YFSETQ. Trimming left V 4 bases short and J 3 bases short, with 19 bases between. This CDR3 spans 16 amino acids. The CDR3 loop is CASSLLQGEGEETQYF. The CDR3 DNA is TGCGCCAGCAGCCTCCTACAGGGTGAGGGGGAAGAGACCCAGTACTTC.

The J gene is TRBJ1-1, the V gene TRBV20-1; D remains ambiguous. There are 11 residues in the CDR3. V was pared by 3 bases and J by 5 bases, with 7 bases between. CDR1 is DFQATT, CDR2 SNEGSKA, per germline (reference sequence). Here the CDR3 reads CSASPVTEAFF. In DNA, the CDR3 is TGCAGTGCTAGCCCGGTTACTGAAGCTTTCTTT.

V and J are TRBV19 and TRBJ2-7, with TRBD1 matching over 7 bases. The CDR3 spans 12 residues. Germline V gene sequence: CDR1 LNHDA, CDR2 SQIVND (reference sequence). Trimming at V came to 8 bases and at J to 3 bases, leaving 4 bases not matched to a gene. The CDR3 loop is CASSDRFYEQYF. CDR3 DNA: TGTGCCAGTTCGGACAGGTTCTACGAGCAGTACTTC.

This clone was recorded a few times. The rearrangement links TRBV7-9 to TRBJ1-2; TRBD1 is a possible D gene (5 bases). V gave up 8 bases and J gave up 5 bases, with 18 bases separating them. Germline V gene data show CDR1 as SEHNR and CDR2 as FQNEAQ (reference sequence). The length of the CDR3 is 14 residues. Written as DNA, the CDR3 is TGTGCCAGCTCCCCAAATCAGGGAGGGTATGGCTACACCTTC. Translated, it gives CASSPNQGGYGYTF.

This clone was seen ten or more times. V and J are TRBV18 and TRBJ2-1; 8 nucleotides align to TRBD1. Germline assignment: CDR1 KGHSH and CDR2 LQKENI. This CDR3 spans 16 amino acids. Germline trimming cut 4 bases from V and 4 bases from J; bases unmatched to any gene: 9. The CDR3 DNA reads TGTGCCAGCTCACGGTATAGGGGACAGGATTACAATGAGCAGTTCTTC. It specifies CASSRYRGQDYNEQFF.

This clone was counted a few times. This chain connects TRBV30 to TRBJ2-5; 15 bases match TRBD2. The CDR3 covers 15 residues. V lost 5 bases and J lost 5; bases outside the gene matches: 6. Germline-derived CDR1 and CDR2 are GTSNPN and SVGIG (reference sequence). The CDR3 here is CAWGLAGGPGETQYF. The CDR3 coding sequence is TGTGCCTGGGGACTAGCGGGAGGGCCGGGGGAGACCCAGTACTTC.

In this sample, this clone turned up many times. J is TRBJ2-3 and V is TRBV29-1; TRBD1 matches at 9 bases. The length of the CDR3 is 13 residues. Germline lookup yields CDR1 SQVTM and CDR2 ANQGSEA. Trimming cost V 6 bases and J 4 bases; bases outside gene matches: 5. The CDR3 reads CSVERQGADTQYF. The CDR3 DNA is TGCAGCGTCGAAAGACAGGGGGCAGATACGCAGTATTTT.

V is TRBV19 and J is TRBJ2-5; the D is unclear. This CDR3 has 13 amino acids. Trimming took off 4 bases at V and 5 bases at J, with 11 bases between the two ends. Per germline, CDR1 LNHDA and CDR2 SQIVND (reference sequence). Written as DNA, the CDR3 is TGTGCCAGTAGTAGTTCAGGCCAGGAGACCCAGTACTTC. Translating gives CASSSSGQETQYF.

Details on this clone: The sample contains more than one DNA sequence encoding this CDR3. This chain connects TRBV30 to TRBJ1-6, with 8 bases lining up with TRBD1. This CDR3 is 15 amino acids long. CDR1 and CDR2 (germline): GTSNPN, SVGIG (reference sequence). Trimming took 0 bases from V and 7 from J; bases not matched to a gene: 5. The CDR3, as DNA: TGTGCCTGGAGTGTTCGAGGACAGGGAAATTCACCCCTCCACTTT. Translation gives CAWSVRGQGNSPLHF.

The chain carries TRBV7-3 and TRBJ2-7; D may be TRBD2 (6 bases). Trimming shortened V by 0 bases and J by 6 bases, and 9 bases separated the two germline ends. CDR1 is SGHTA and CDR2 is FQGTGA in the germline V gene. There are 13 residues in the CDR3. DNA of the CDR3: TGTGCCAGCAGCTTAACTCCCGGGGGCGAGCAGTACTTC. Amino acid sequence: CASSLTPGGEQYF.

This chain links TRBV18 with TRBJ1-5; no definite D call. Germline CDR1 and CDR2: KGHSH and LQKENI. V shed 2 bases and J shed 11 bases, with 16 bases lying between them. The length of the CDR3 is 14 residues. CDR3 DNA: TGTGCCAGCTCACCAGGGGTGCAGGCGGGCTCCCAGCATTTT. Its translation: CASSPGVQAGSQHF.

The chain links TRBV4-2 to TRBJ1-1; 10 nucleotides align to TRBD1. The V segment lost 4 bases and the J segment 1 base; nucleotides outside the gene matches: 6. The CDR3 length is 16 residues. The germline V gene encodes CDR1 LGHNA and CDR2 YNFKEQ. The CDR3 DNA sequence: TGTGCCAGCAGCCCCCTAGGACAGGGGGGGAACACTGAAGCTTTCTTT. Translated: CASSPLGQGGNTEAFF.

This clone showed up just a few times. Within the sample, other DNA sequences also encode this same CDR3. The chain couples TRBV12-5 to TRBJ2-3; D is uncertain. This CDR3 region has 12 residues. Germline CDR1 LGHNT, CDR2 FRNRAP. Trimming took off 5 bases at V and 5 bases at J, with 8 bases between the two ends. This CDR3 is CASGPRVDTQYF. CDR3 nucleotide sequence: TGTGCTAGTGGTCCCCGGGTAGATACGCAGTATTTT.

This clone appeared a few times. The chain recombines TRBV5-5 with TRBJ2-3; 11 positions match TRBD2. V lost 4 bases to trimming and J lost 4 bases; unmatched junction nucleotides: 5. The CDR3 loop spans 15 amino acids. Germline lookup yields CDR1 SGHKS and CDR2 YYEKEE (reference sequence). The CDR3 DNA is TGTGCCAGCAGCCCCACTAGCGGGGGCGCAGATACGCAGTATTTT. This sequence encodes CASSPTSGGADTQYF. The full variable domain, in which reference TRBV5-5 and TRBJ2-3 provide the parts outside the CDR3, is DAGVTQSPTHLIKTRGQQVTLRCSPISGHKSVSWYQQVLGQGPQFIFQYYEKEERGRGNFPDRFSARQFPNYSSELNVNALLLGDSALYLCASSPTSGGADTQYFGPGTRLTVL.

To note about this clone: One end of the junction varies from germline; a read error may be responsible. V usage is TRBV7-7 and J usage is TRBJ2-2; 7 bases agree with TRBD1. The germline CDR1 and CDR2 sequences are SSHAT and FNYEAQ (reference sequence). The CDR3 has 14 residues. The CDR3 DNA sequence: TGTGCTAGCAGCATTGACAGGGCGGGCGGGGAGCTGTTTTTT. Amino acids: CASSIDRAGGELFF. Drawing the rest from reference TRBV7-7 and TRBJ2-2, the complete variable domain is GAGVSQSPRYKVTKRGQDVTLRCDPISSHATLYWYQQALGQGPEFLTYFNYEAQPDKSGLPSDRFSAERPEGSISTLTIQRTEQRDSAMYRCASSIDRAGGELFFGEGSRLTVL.

The V gene is TRBV4-2, the J gene TRBJ1-6; D perhaps matches TRBD1 (6 bases). Germline V gene sequence: CDR1 LGHNA, CDR2 YNFKEQ. Trimming shortened V by 4 bases and J by 8 bases, and 15 bases separated the two germline ends. This CDR3 has 15 residues. The CDR3 sequence is CASSPQGVTDSPLHF. The CDR3 nucleotides read TGTGCCAGCAGCCCACAGGGAGTTACTGATTCACCCCTCCACTTT.

CDR3 sequence (DNA): TGTGCCATCAGTGATACTAGCGGGAGACACAATGAGCAGTTCTTC. Protein product: CAISDTSGRHNEQFF. V gene TRBV10-3 combines with J gene TRBJ2-1, with 11 bases identical to TRBD2. Germline loops: CDR1 ENHRY, CDR2 SYGVKD. The CDR3 spans 15 residues. V was clipped by 3 bases and J by 5 bases; unmatched bases: 3.

The chain is built from TRBV7-2 and TRBJ2-5; TRBD2 matches 9 bases. The J segment lost 1 base and the V segment lost 5 bases, leaving 8 bases of the junction unmatched. The CDR3 sequence is 16 residues long. From germline, CDR1 is SGHTA and CDR2 FQGNSA. CDR3 region: CASSPLSGGIQETQYF. The CDR3 DNA follows: TGTGCCAGCAGCCCTCTTAGCGGGGGCATCCAAGAGACCCAGTACTTC.

The sample holds a few counts of this clone. The chain couples TRBV7-2 to TRBJ2-1; D is unresolved. Germline V gene sequence: CDR1 SGHTA, CDR2 FQGNSA. The CDR3 is 11 residues long. Trimming left V 5 bases short and J 8 bases short, with 7 bases between. CDR3 sequence reads: CASSASDEQFF. CDR3 bases: TGTGCCAGCAGCGCCAGCGATGAGCAGTTCTTC.